A single sample is the source of the 29 T cell receptor beta chains below, sequenced in a study of blood T cell repertoires in COVID-19. Sequencing was performed with immunoSEQ multiplex PCR; in TCRdb, only in-frame clones are kept and a portion is missing. The sample carries 140,000 to 150,000 clones, more than 75% recorded once. Sequenced: peripheral blood. All receptors come from a woman aged 50 to 65 with acute or convalescent COVID-19.

This clone is a singleton in its sample. This sequence joins TRBV30 and TRBJ1-2; the D is unclear. The germline V gene encodes CDR1 GTSNPN and CDR2 SVGIG (reference sequence). Trimming took off 0 bases at V and 8 bases at J, with 10 bases between the two ends. The CDR3 runs 12 residues. CDR3 coding DNA: TGTGCCTGGAGTGTCCAGGCGGGGGGCTACACCTTC. Protein sequence: CAWSVQAGGYTF.

This chain links TRBV18 with TRBJ2-1; 8 positions match TRBD1. Germline loops: CDR1 KGHSH, CDR2 LQKENI. J lost 4 bases, V lost 1 base, and 6 bases had no gene match. The CDR3 runs to 16 residues. The CDR3 bases are TGTGCCAGCTCACCACAAGGGACAGGAAATTACAATGAGCAGTTCTTC. It codes for CASSPQGTGNYNEQFF.

The chain is built from TRBV6-2 or TRBV6-3 and TRBJ2-2, with no clear D. Per the germline V gene, CDR1 is MNHEY and CDR2 is SVGEGT. The CDR3 length is 13 residues. The ends were cut back, 2 bases at V and 5 bases at J, with 6 bases in the middle. The CDR3 region is CASSYLETGELFF. The CDR3 DNA reads as TGTGCCAGCAGTTACCTAGAAACCGGGGAGCTGTTTTTT.

This clone showed up many times. V is TRBV6-6 and J is TRBJ1-6, with D tentatively TRBD1 (6 bases). V was shortened by 4 bases and J by 6 bases, with 13 bases between the two germline ends. CDR1 and CDR2 from the germline V gene are MNHNY and SVGAGI (reference sequence). The CDR3 spans 15 residues. CDR3 DNA: TGTGCCAGCAGTTTACAGGGAGCTCCTAATTCACCCCTCCACTTT. Amino acids: CASSLQGAPNSPLHF.

The V gene is TRBV28, the J gene TRBJ1-2; 9 bases are a match to TRBD1. In germline, CDR1 is MDHEN, CDR2 SYDVKM. The CDR3 is 16 amino acids. The trim removed 3 bases at V and 6 bases at J, leaving 11 bases unmatched. This CDR3 reads CASSFLAQGARDGYTF. The CDR3 bases are TGTGCCAGCAGTTTTTTAGCACAGGGGGCGCGAGATGGCTACACCTTC.

The V call is TRBV6-5, the J call TRBJ1-5; 7 bases are a match to TRBD1. Germline CDR1 MNHEY, CDR2 SVGAGI. This CDR3 is built from 15 residues. Trimming at V came to 8 bases and at J to 3 bases, leaving 10 bases not matched to a gene. The CDR3 DNA sequence: TGTGCCAGCGCTAAGGGACAGATCAACAATCAGCCCCAGCATTTT. Encoded protein: CASAKGQINNQPQHF.

This clone showed up just a few times. This chain links TRBV28 with TRBJ2-3, with 14 bases identical to TRBD2. The CDR3 has 18 residues. J was trimmed by 6 bases and V by 3 bases; bases with no gene match: 11. Looked up from germline, CDR1 is MDHEN and CDR2 is SYDVKM. The CDR3 loop reads CASSLMTSGGAGSDTQYF. In DNA, the CDR3 is TGTGCCAGCAGTTTGATGACTAGCGGGGGGGCCGGGTCGGATACGCAGTATTTT. The variable domain in full, with the rest retrieved from reference TRBV28 and TRBJ2-3, is DVKVTQSSRYLVKRTGEKVFLECVQDMDHENMFWYRQDPGLGLRLIYFSYDVKMKEKGDIPEGYSVSREKKERFSLILESASTNQTSMYLCASSLMTSGGAGSDTQYFGPGTRLTVL.

This chain connects TRBV7-2 to TRBJ2-7, with 9 bases aligning to TRBD2. There are 18 residues in the CDR3. V gave up 0 bases and J gave up 0 bases; unmatched junction bases: 9. Germline V gene data show CDR1 as SGHTA and CDR2 as FQGNSA. The CDR3 DNA reads as TGTGCCAGCAGCTTAGCTATAGCGGGGGCACTGAGCTCCTACGAGCAGTACTTC. Translating it yields CASSLAIAGALSSYEQYF. The full variable domain, with the rest looked up from reference TRBV7-2 and TRBJ2-7, is GAGVSQSPSNKVTEKGKDVELRCDPISGHTALYWYRQSLGQGLEFLIYFQGNSAPDKSGLPSDRFSAERTGGSVSTLTIQRTQQEDSAVYLCASSLAIAGALSSYEQYFGPGTRLTVT.

The rearrangement joins TRBV21-1 to TRBJ2-7; the table names TRBD1, a call not compared with the DNA. TRBV21-1 is tagged as a pseudogene. The CDR3 consists of 16 residues. The CDR3 DNA is TGTGCCAGCAGCAATCCCCTCACAGGGAGTAGGAACGAGCAGTACTTC. Amino acids: CASSNPLTGSRNEQYF.

V is TRBV7-8 and J is TRBJ2-2, with D possibly being TRBD1 (6 bases). This CDR3 is built from 14 residues. Between the trimmed V and J ends, which lost 7 bases and 0 bases, there was a span of 9 bases. The germline V gene encodes CDR1 SGHVS and CDR2 FQNEAQ. CDR3 residues: CASKGGTNTGELFF. Written as DNA, the CDR3 is TGTGCCAGCAAAGGGGGTACGAACACCGGGGAGCTGTTTTTT.

This sequence joins TRBV11-1 and TRBJ1-5; D uncertain. Germline CDR1 reads SGHAT; CDR2 reads FQDESV (reference sequence). CDR3 length: 13 residues. V was trimmed by 1 base and J by 3 bases, leaving 4 bases between them. CDR3 amino acids: CASSLDTNQPQHF. CDR3 in DNA: TGTGCCAGCAGCTTAGACACCAATCAGCCCCAGCATTTT.

The gene calls are TRBV6-6 and TRBJ2-7; maybe TRBD1 (7 bases). The CDR3 sequence is 13 residues long. V lost 5 bases, J lost 6 bases, and 14 bases lay in between. Germline values: CDR1 MNHNY, CDR2 SVGAGI (reference sequence). CDR3 protein: CASSPPQGGEQYF. DNA for the CDR3: TGTGCCAGCAGTCCCCCTCAGGGGGGCGAGCAGTACTTC.

The J gene is TRBJ2-1, the V gene TRBV5-1; D gene uncertain. This CDR3 comprises 13 residues. In germline, CDR1 is SGHRS, CDR2 YFSETQ. Trimming cost V 4 bases and J 9 bases, with 14 bases left between them. CDR3 nucleotides: TGCGCCAGCAGCAATGGCAGGCTGGCTGAGCAGTTCTTC. Translation: CASSNGRLAEQFF.

In its sample, this clone was seen a few times. The chain joins TRBV7-9 to TRBJ1-5; 7 positions agree with TRBD1. CDR1 and CDR2 (germline): SEHNR, FQNEAQ (reference sequence). J gave up 3 bases and V 5 bases, and 10 bases lay outside the gene matches. CDR3 length equals 16 residues. This CDR3 reads CASSLGQPMDNQPQHF. CDR3 DNA sequence: TGTGCCAGCAGCCTGGGACAGCCTATGGACAATCAGCCCCAGCATTTT. Together with reference TRBV7-9 and TRBJ1-5, the CDR3 gives the full variable domain: DTGVSQNPRHKITKRGQNVTFRCDPISEHNRLYWYRQTLGQGPEFLTYFQNEAQLEKSRLLSDRFSAERPKGSFSTLEIQRTEQGDSAMYLCASSLGQPMDNQPQHFGDGTRLSIL.

This chain connects TRBV28 to TRBJ1-2; a possible D gene is TRBD1 (5 bases). The V gene's germline CDR1 is MDHEN and CDR2 SYDVKM. The CDR3 runs 15 residues. V lost 5 bases and J lost 6, with 19 bases in between. For the CDR3, the DNA is TGTGCCAGCAGTGGAGGGCTCCTAAAGGGGCATGGCTACACCTTC. This translates into CASSGGLLKGHGYTF.

The genes are TRBV19 and TRBJ1-1, with D possibly matching TRBD1 (6 bases). CDR1 is LNHDA, CDR2 SQIVND, per germline (reference sequence). V lost 6 bases, J lost 11 bases, and 13 bases lay in between. This CDR3 has 11 amino acids. The CDR3 region is CASSQGIGAFF. Written as DNA, the CDR3 is TGTGCCAGTAGCCAGGGGATCGGCGCTTTCTTT.

CDR3 sequence: CASSPRGGHGYTF. DNA for the CDR3: TGTGCCAGCAGCCCCCGGGGAGGGCACGGCTACACCTTC. The chain is built from TRBV7-3 and TRBJ1-2; D not certain. The CDR3 runs 13 residues. Between the trimmed V and J ends, which lost 5 bases and 8 bases, there was a span of 15 bases. Germline lookup yields CDR1 SGHTA and CDR2 FQGTGA.

This sequence joins TRBV9 and TRBJ2-2, with a possible D match to TRBD2 (7 bases). V was pared by 0 bases and J by 5 bases, with 8 bases between. Germline CDR1 reads SGDLS; CDR2 reads YYNGEE. The CDR3 extends over 14 amino acids. The CDR3 reads CASSVEGGTGELFF. The CDR3 bases are TGTGCCAGCAGCGTAGAGGGGGGGACCGGGGAGCTGTTTTTT.

This chain uses TRBV2 with TRBJ2-3, with D possibly matching TRBD1 (5 bases). V was clipped by 6 bases and J by 2 bases, with 12 bases between them. CDR1 SNHLY and CDR2 FYNNEI come from the germline V gene. There are 14 residues in the CDR3. CDR3 sequence (DNA): TGTGCCAGCAGGGGGCGGCCAGTCACAGATACGCAGTATTTT. Its protein is CASRGRPVTDTQYF.

The chain links TRBV28 to TRBJ1-5; D is ambiguous. The V end lost 1 base, the J end lost 9 bases, and 19 bases lay between the germline ends. The CDR3 consists of 16 residues. The germline CDR1 and CDR2 sequences are MDHEN and SYDVKM. The CDR3 DNA reads as TGTGCCAGCAGTTTATCAGGTACCACCATCAGGATGCCCCAGCATTTT. It encodes CASSLSGTTIRMPQHF.

The chain joins TRBV5-4 to TRBJ2-7; TRBD1 is a possible D gene (5 bases). Trimming removed 3 bases at V and 2 bases at J, with 15 bases between. Germline V gene sequence: CDR1 SGHNT, CDR2 YYREEE (reference sequence). This CDR3 contains 15 residues. The CDR3 loop reads CASSYDSIGAYEQYF. CDR3 nucleotide sequence: TGTGCCAGCAGCTACGACTCCATAGGGGCCTACGAGCAGTACTTC.

The genes are TRBV27 and TRBJ1-4; D ambiguous. Between the trimmed V and J ends, which lost 5 bases and 5 bases, there was a span of 9 bases. This CDR3 spans 13 amino acids. Germline V lookup: CDR1 MNHEY, CDR2 SMNVEV (reference sequence). The CDR3 DNA is TGTGCCAGCAGTAGAACGGGAAATGAAAAACTGTTTTTT. Its protein is CASSRTGNEKLFF.

The chain links TRBV27 to TRBJ1-2; 9 nucleotides line up with TRBD1. The V segment lost 6 bases and the J segment 6 bases; nucleotides outside the gene matches: 5. CDR3 length equals 13 residues. Germline CDR1 and CDR2: MNHEY and SMNVEV (reference sequence). Here the CDR3 reads CASSVQGADGYTF. The CDR3 DNA reads TGTGCCAGCAGCGTACAGGGGGCCGATGGCTACACCTTC.

The rearrangement joins TRBV4-2 to TRBJ1-1, with D maybe TRBD1 (5 bases). The V gene lost 0 bases and the J gene lost 5 bases, with 13 bases spanning the gap. Germline lookup yields CDR1 LGHNA and CDR2 YNFKEQ. The length of the CDR3 is 15 residues. The CDR3 spells CASSQDLGARTEAFF. The CDR3 bases are TGTGCCAGCAGCCAAGATCTAGGGGCAAGGACTGAAGCTTTCTTT.

The chain recombines TRBV18 with TRBJ1-3; the D is unclear. Per germline, CDR1 KGHSH and CDR2 LQKENI. V was pared by 3 bases and J by 1 base, with 10 bases between. The CDR3 contains 15 residues. CDR3 protein: CASSPTADSGNTIYF. CDR3 bases: TGTGCCAGCTCACCTACAGCGGATTCTGGAAACACCATATATTTT.

The chain combines TRBV5-1 with TRBJ1-4; 8 nucleotides match TRBD1. The junction had 5 bases not matched to a gene; V was cut back by 4 bases and J by 6 bases. Germline CDR1 reads SGHRS; CDR2 reads YFSETQ. The CDR3 spans 14 residues. CDR3: CASSPGTGDEKLFF. The CDR3 DNA reads as TGCGCCAGCAGCCCCGGGACAGGAGATGAAAAACTGTTTTTT. The variable domain in full, with the rest retrieved from reference TRBV5-1 and TRBJ1-4, is KAGVTQTPRYLIKTRGQQVTLSCSPISGHRSVSWYQQTPGQGLQFLFEYFSETQRNKGNFPGRFSGRQFSNSRSEMNVSTLELGDSALYLCASSPGTGDEKLFFGSGTQLSVL.

V and J are TRBV7-9 and TRBJ1-5, with a possible D match to TRBD1 (5 bases). The germline V and J ends were trimmed by 7 bases and 5 bases, with 12 bases remaining between them. Germline-derived CDR1 and CDR2 are SEHNR and FQNEAQ (reference sequence). The CDR3 runs 13 residues. The CDR3 coding sequence is TGTGCCAGCACCTGGGGGGTTGATCAGCCCCAGCATTTT. It specifies CASTWGVDQPQHF.

The chain employs TRBV19 and TRBJ1-5; the D is unclear. The germline V and J ends were trimmed by 3 bases and 4 bases, with 7 bases remaining between them. The CDR3 sequence is 13 residues long. Germline values: CDR1 LNHDA, CDR2 SQIVND (reference sequence). The CDR3 reads CASSMTTNQPQHF. As DNA, the CDR3 is TGTGCCAGTAGTATGACTACAAATCAGCCCCAGCATTTT.

The chain links TRBV4-3 to TRBJ2-7; 7 bases match TRBD1. The CDR3 sequence is 13 residues long. Germline lookup yields CDR1 LGHNA and CDR2 YSLEER. Unmatched junction bases numbered 6, after V lost 4 bases and J lost 6 bases. The CDR3 DNA reads TGCGCCAGCAGCCTCCGGACAGGAACCGAGCAGTACTTC. It codes for CASSLRTGTEQYF.